The T cell receptor beta chain under discussion was sequenced for a study of control samples from healthy donors and cancer patients. Sequencing used immunoSEQ multiplex PCR; TCRdb keeps in-frame clones, though not all of them. The sample consists of roughly 160,000 clones, 88% of them appearing once. CDR3 length: 15 residues. V lost 2 bases and J lost 6, with 17 bases in between. Germline V gives CDR1 KGHSH, CDR2 LQKENI. The source is a young woman in good health. J is TRBJ2-7 and V is TRBV18; D is possibly TRBD1 or TRBD2 (6 bases each). Sequencing used blood. Written as DNA, the CDR3 is TGTGCCAGCTCACCAAATGCAGGGACGGGGGCCGAGCAGTACTTC. Translated, it gives CASSPNAGTGAEQYF.